One and the same sample provided the 31 T cell receptor beta chains below, sequenced in a study of blood T cell repertoires in COVID-19. The method was immunoSEQ multiplex PCR; TCRdb's version includes in-frame clones alone and lacks a portion of them. Here the sample spans 60,000 to 70,000 clones, roughly 88% being singletons. Sequencing was performed on peripheral blood. All receptors derive from a woman aged 55-69 years with acute or convalescent COVID-19.

This chain uses TRBV19 with TRBJ2-6; weak D call: TRBD1 (6 bases). V was shortened by 3 bases and J by 0 bases, with 12 bases between the two germline ends. This CDR3 comprises 17 residues. Germline V gives CDR1 LNHDA, CDR2 SQIVND (reference sequence). The CDR3 here is CASSINRVSSGANVLTF. DNA of the CDR3: TGTGCCAGTAGTATTAACAGGGTCAGCTCTGGGGCCAACGTCCTGACTTTC. The variable domain in full, completed from reference TRBV19 and TRBJ2-6, reads DGGITQSPKYLFRKEGQNVTLSCEQNLNHDAMYWYRQDPGQGLRLIYYSQIVNDFQKGDIAEGYSVSREKKESFPLTVTSAQKNPTAFYLCASSINRVSSGANVLTFGAGSRLTVL.

CDR3 coding DNA: TGTGCCAGCAGCTTAGTTGGGGGGGCTGTGACAGATACGCAGTATTTT. This encodes CASSLVGGAVTDTQYF. The rearrangement joins TRBV7-6 to TRBJ2-3; possible D gene TRBD2, 7 bases. Trimming left V 1 base short and J 3 bases short, with 14 bases between. The germline CDR1 and CDR2 sequences are SGHVS and FNYEAQ. The CDR3 covers 16 residues.

The chain joins TRBV11-2 to TRBJ2-7; TRBD2 agrees at 9 bases. The CDR3 is 14 amino acids. With 6 bases clipped from V and 0 bases from J, the junction kept 3 bases outside the gene matches. Germline V gene lookup returns CDR1 SGHAT and CDR2 FQNNGV. In nucleotides, the CDR3 is TGTGCCAGCAGGCGGGGGGGGAGCTCCTACGAGCAGTACGTC. This codes for CASRRGGSSYEQYV.

This sequence joins TRBV19 and TRBJ1-5, with D possibly being TRBD1 (6 bases). CDR3 length: 17 amino acids. The ends were cut back, 4 bases at V and 3 bases at J, with 19 bases in the middle. The germline V gene encodes CDR1 LNHDA and CDR2 SQIVND (reference sequence). In nucleotides, the CDR3 is TGTGCCAGTAGTACCAGACAAGACAGGTCCCCCAATCAGCCCCAGCATTTT. It is translated as CASSTRQDRSPNQPQHF. Full variable domain (remainder filled in from reference TRBV19 and TRBJ1-5): DGGITQSPKYLFRKEGQNVTLSCEQNLNHDAMYWYRQDPGQGLRLIYYSQIVNDFQKGDIAEGYSVSREKKESFPLTVTSAQKNPTAFYLCASSTRQDRSPNQPQHFGDGTRLSIL.

This chain links TRBV24-1 with TRBJ2-5, with D perhaps matching TRBD2 (7 bases). V shed 3 bases and J shed 5 bases, with 18 bases lying between them. The CDR3 is made up of 16 amino acids. The V gene's germline CDR1 is KGHDR and CDR2 SFDVKD. This CDR3 is CATSDIGPGGLETQYF. CDR3 nucleotide sequence: TGTGCCACCAGTGATATAGGGCCGGGGGGCCTGGAGACCCAGTACTTC.

The chain recombines TRBV15 with TRBJ2-3; 7 nucleotides match TRBD1. The V segment lost 0 bases and the J segment 4 bases; nucleotides outside the gene matches: 7. The germline V gene encodes CDR1 LNHNV and CDR2 YYDKDF (reference sequence). The CDR3 has 16 amino acids. CDR3 in DNA: TGTGCCACCAGCAGAGAGATAGACAGGGCGGCAGATACGCAGTATTTT. Translating it yields CATSREIDRAADTQYF.

This sequence joins TRBV5-6 and TRBJ2-5; no clear D. The CDR3 extends over 13 amino acids. Trimming removed 5 bases from V and 1 base from J, with 9 bases in between. The germline CDR1 and CDR2 sequences are SGHDT and YYEEEE. This CDR3 is CASRENIQETQYF. CDR3 coding DNA: TGTGCCAGCAGAGAAAACATCCAAGAGACCCAGTACTTC.

The J gene is TRBJ2-7, the V gene TRBV6-5; a weak D match, TRBD2 (6 bases). Trimming cost V 5 bases and J 7 bases, with 21 bases left between them. There are 15 residues in the CDR3. Germline CDR1 is MNHEY and CDR2 is SVGAGI. The CDR3 here is CASSRRSGGPLEQYV. The CDR3, as DNA: TGTGCCAGCAGTAGAAGGTCCGGGGGTCCCCTAGAGCAGTACGTC.

This chain links TRBV5-1 with TRBJ2-5; possible D gene TRBD1, 5 bases. The V end lost 5 bases, the J end lost 2 bases, and 10 bases lay between the germline ends. The CDR3 is 13 residues long. Germline V gene data show CDR1 as SGHRS and CDR2 as YFSETQ. In DNA, the CDR3 is TGCGCCAGCAGAGGGGTGCCTCAAGAGACCCAGTACTTC. It codes for CASRGVPQETQYF.

The chain couples TRBV7-2 to TRBJ2-1; the match to TRBD2 covers 13 bases. CDR3 size: 16 residues. The V and J ends lost 5 bases and 4 bases, in that order; junction bases with no gene match: 5. The V gene's germline CDR1 is SGHTA and CDR2 FQGNSA. The CDR3 DNA reads TGTGCCAGCAGCGTACTAGCGGGAGGGCTTTACAATGAGCAGTTCTTC. Its protein is CASSVLAGGLYNEQFF.

V is TRBV24-1 and J is TRBJ1-5, with 7 nucleotides matching TRBD1. The V and J ends lost 4 bases and 0 bases, in that order; junction bases with no gene match: 14. The germline V gene encodes CDR1 KGHDR and CDR2 SFDVKD. CDR3 length: 19 residues. CDR3 sequence: CATSDPGTALPFSNQPQHF. As DNA, the CDR3 is TGTGCCACCAGTGACCCCGGGACAGCGCTGCCTTTTAGCAATCAGCCCCAGCATTTT.

The rearrangement uses TRBV20-1 and TRBJ2-7; 7 bases are shared with TRBD1. CDR1 is DFQATT, CDR2 SNEGSKA, per germline (reference sequence). Trimming cost V 3 bases and J 2 bases; bases outside gene matches: 4. The CDR3 consists of 13 residues. The CDR3 region is CSASGDRAYEQYV. CDR3 DNA sequence: TGCAGTGCTAGTGGAGACAGGGCCTACGAGCAGTACGTC.

The chain employs TRBV24-1 and TRBJ2-1; weak D call: TRBD1 (5 bases). Trimming stripped 0 bases from V and 5 bases from J, with 10 bases between. This CDR3 is built from 15 residues. Germline CDR1 reads KGHDR; CDR2 reads SFDVKD. CDR3: CATSDLGREDNEQFF. The CDR3 nucleotides read TGTGCCACCAGTGATTTGGGCAGGGAAGACAATGAGCAGTTCTTC.

The chain is built from TRBV7-2 and TRBJ1-6, with D possibly TRBD1 on 6 matching bases. Germline CDR1 SGHTA, CDR2 FQGNSA. V shed 1 base and J shed 5 bases, with 9 bases lying between them. There are 15 residues in the CDR3. The DNA of the CDR3 is TGTGCCAGCAGCTTAGAAAGGGGGAATAATTCACCCCTCCACTTT. It codes for CASSLERGNNSPLHF.

This clone came up once. The rearrangement uses TRBV6-6 and TRBJ1-2; no firm D call. V lost 0 bases, J lost 5 bases, and 13 bases lay in between. The CDR3 sequence is 15 residues long. Germline V gene lookup returns CDR1 MNHNY and CDR2 SVGAGI (reference sequence). DNA of the CDR3: TGTGCCAGCAGTTACTCGGAGGGTCCGATATATGGCTACACCTTC. Its translation is CASSYSEGPIYGYTF.

The CDR3 is CASSLSLAGGGEQFF. The CDR3 nucleotides are TGTGCCAGCAGCTTATCTCTAGCGGGAGGCGGTGAGCAGTTCTTC. This chain uses TRBV7-2 with TRBJ2-1; 11 bases line up with TRBD2. Germline CDR1 SGHTA, CDR2 FQGNSA. The V and J ends lost 2 bases and 9 bases, in that order; junction bases with no gene match: 6. The CDR3 contains 15 residues. Full variable domain (remainder filled in from reference TRBV7-2 and TRBJ2-1): GAGVSQSPSNKVTEKGKDVELRCDPISGHTALYWYRQSLGQGLEFLIYFQGNSAPDKSGLPSDRFSAERTGGSVSTLTIQRTQQEDSAVYLCASSLSLAGGGEQFFGPGTRLTVL.

V gene TRBV9 combines with J gene TRBJ2-1; D not resolved. Trimming removed 4 bases from V and 8 bases from J, with 19 bases in between. The germline CDR1 and CDR2 sequences are SGDLS and YYNGEE. This CDR3 has 15 amino acids. CDR3 in amino acids: CASSPHTSVTHEQFF. The CDR3 DNA reads as TGTGCCAGCAGCCCCCACACGTCCGTCACCCATGAGCAGTTCTTC.

A few counts support this clone. J is TRBJ1-5 and V is TRBV15, with TRBD1 as a possible D gene (5 bases). There are 13 residues in the CDR3. Per germline, CDR1 LNHNV and CDR2 YYDKDF (reference sequence). Deletions cut 5 bases from V and 5 bases from J, with 10 bases between. CDR3 DNA sequence: TGTGCCACCAGCGGGGGGTTAGATCAGCCCCAGCATTTT. Translated: CATSGGLDQPQHF.

The chain carries TRBV12-3 or TRBV12-4 and TRBJ1-2; 7 nucleotides line up with TRBD1. With V trimmed by 5 bases and J by 4 bases, 4 bases remained unmatched. The CDR3 covers 13 residues. CDR3 in DNA: TGTGCCAGCAGTGAGGGGGCGAGCTATGGCTACACCTTC. It is translated as CASSEGASYGYTF.

This chain joins TRBV5-4 and TRBJ2-7; 7 bases map to TRBD1. Unmatched junction bases numbered 7, after V lost 3 bases and J lost 1 base. The CDR3 contains 15 residues. CDR1 SGHNT and CDR2 YYREEE come from the germline V gene (reference sequence). The CDR3: CASSSTRTGSYEQYV. The CDR3, as DNA: TGTGCCAGCAGCTCTACTAGGACAGGATCCTACGAGCAGTACGTC.

The CDR3 is CSASRLANYNEQFF. The CDR3 DNA is TGCAGTGCTAGTCGACTAGCAAACTACAATGAGCAGTTCTTC. V gene TRBV20-1 combines with J gene TRBJ2-1; TRBD2 matches at 7 bases. In germline, CDR1 is DFQATT, CDR2 SNEGSKA (reference sequence). Trimming took 3 bases from V and 3 from J; bases not matched to a gene: 5. This CDR3 contains 14 residues.

The V and J genes are TRBV6-5 and TRBJ1-4; the D is unclear. Germline CDR1 is MNHEY and CDR2 is SVGAGI. V was trimmed by 6 bases and J by 5 bases, leaving 16 bases between them. This CDR3 is built from 15 residues. The CDR3 sequence is CASSPSTRINEKLFF. The CDR3 bases are TGTGCCAGCAGCCCCTCGACAAGAATAAATGAAAAACTGTTTTTT.

The V gene is TRBV5-6, the J gene TRBJ2-4, with unresolved D. The V end lost 4 bases, the J end lost 2 bases, and 19 bases lay between the germline ends. This CDR3 is built from 17 residues. Germline V gene lookup returns CDR1 SGHDT and CDR2 YYEEEE. The CDR3: CASSPNFLLLSKNIQYF. CDR3 in DNA: TGTGCCAGCAGCCCGAATTTCCTATTACTATCCAAAAACATTCAGTACTTC.

The rearrangement uses TRBV10-3 and TRBJ1-2; 9 nucleotides align to TRBD1. In germline, CDR1 is ENHRY, CDR2 SYGVKD. The CDR3 has 17 amino acids. The V segment lost 0 bases and the J segment 8 bases; nucleotides outside the gene matches: 13. The CDR3 nucleotides are TGTGCCATCAGTGAGTCCCCGCCCGTACCGGGACAGGGAGGCTACACCTTC. As protein: CAISESPPVPGQGGYTF.

The chain employs TRBV5-1 and TRBJ2-2; 9 bases are a match to TRBD1. Trimming removed 1 base from V and 5 bases from J; junction bases left unmatched: 12. CDR3 length equals 18 residues. Germline V gene data show CDR1 as SGHRS and CDR2 as YFSETQ. The CDR3, as DNA: TGCGCCAGCAGCTTGCGGGGACAGGGCGCGACTAGGACCGGGGAGCTGTTTTTT. The encoded protein is CASSLRGQGATRTGELFF. Based on the CDR3 plus reference TRBV5-1 and TRBJ2-2, the full variable domain is KAGVTQTPRYLIKTRGQQVTLSCSPISGHRSVSWYQQTPGQGLQFLFEYFSETQRNKGNFPGRFSGRQFSNSRSEMNVSTLELGDSALYLCASSLRGQGATRTGELFFGEGSRLTVL.

The V gene is TRBV5-8, the J gene TRBJ1-2; D is uncertain. V was shortened by 4 bases and J by 8 bases, with 21 bases between the two germline ends. The CDR3 totals 15 residues. Germline-derived CDR1 and CDR2 are SGHTS and YDEGEE. The CDR3 sequence is CASSRADGQPTGYTF. In DNA form, the CDR3 reads TGTGCCAGCAGCCGCGCCGATGGGCAGCCCACGGGCTACACCTTC.

The chain joins TRBV27 to TRBJ1-2; 7 bases are a match to TRBD1. V lost 4 bases to trimming and J lost 4 bases; unmatched junction nucleotides: 3. CDR1 is MNHEY and CDR2 is SMNVEV in the germline V gene (reference sequence). The CDR3 sequence is 13 residues long. CDR3 DNA: TGTGCCAGCAGTTATACAGGGGCCTATGGCTACACCTTC. Protein sequence: CASSYTGAYGYTF.

This clone came up once. The chain couples TRBV3-1 (or the pseudogene TRBV3-2) to TRBJ2-3; D possibly corresponds to TRBD1 (5 bases). Looked up from germline, CDR1 is LGHDT and CDR2 is YNNKEL (reference sequence). CDR3 length: 17 amino acids. Trimming stripped 3 bases from V and 4 bases from J, with 20 bases between. CDR3 in amino acids: CASSQAVFQGRADTQYF. CDR3 nucleotide sequence: TGTGCCAGCAGCCAGGCAGTTTTCCAGGGAAGGGCAGATACGCAGTATTTT.

The chain employs TRBV4-1 and TRBJ1-3; D gene unclear. The CDR3 has 15 amino acids. From germline, CDR1 is MGHRA and CDR2 YSYEKL. Trimming left V 4 bases short and J 0 bases short, with 10 bases between. CDR3 nucleotide sequence: TGCGCCAGCAGCCCCCAAAAGAGCTCTGGAAACACCATATATTTT. As protein: CASSPQKSSGNTIYF.

This chain connects TRBV5-8 to TRBJ2-3, with D hard to call. Germline CDR1 is SGHTS and CDR2 is YDEGEE. V shed 0 bases and J shed 0 bases, with 11 bases lying between them. This CDR3 has 16 amino acids. The DNA of the CDR3 is TGTGCCAGCAGCTTGGGAGCCAATCCGAGCACAGATACGCAGTATTTT. This encodes CASSLGANPSTDTQYF.

J is TRBJ1-1 and V is TRBV29-1, with a weak D call TRBD1 (6 bases). The CDR3 contains 15 residues. V gave up 3 bases and J gave up 0 bases, with 14 bases separating them. The V gene's germline CDR1 is SQVTM and CDR2 ANQGSEA. Here the CDR3 DNA reads TGCAGCGTTGATCTACAGGGCCGCCTGAACACTGAAGCTTTCTTT. Translating gives CSVDLQGRLNTEAFF.